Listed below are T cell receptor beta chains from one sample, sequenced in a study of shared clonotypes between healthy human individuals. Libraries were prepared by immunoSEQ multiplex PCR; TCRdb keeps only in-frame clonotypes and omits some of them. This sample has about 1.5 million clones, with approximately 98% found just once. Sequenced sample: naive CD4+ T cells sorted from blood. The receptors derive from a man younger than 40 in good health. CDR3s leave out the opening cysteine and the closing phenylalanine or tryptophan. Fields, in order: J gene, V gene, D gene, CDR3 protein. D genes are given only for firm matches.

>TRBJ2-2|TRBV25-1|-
ASRDWNTGELF
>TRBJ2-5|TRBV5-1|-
ASSLEGVGETQY
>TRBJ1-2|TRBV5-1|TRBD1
ASSFRPGQAAPKYT
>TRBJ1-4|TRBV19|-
ASSWDSREKLF
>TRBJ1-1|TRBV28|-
ASSLRGGEAF
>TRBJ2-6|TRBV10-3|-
ATRPGQGNTGANVLT
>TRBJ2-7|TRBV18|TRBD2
ASSPGLAGQNEQY
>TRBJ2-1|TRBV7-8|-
ASSLYRTPGLAQWEQF
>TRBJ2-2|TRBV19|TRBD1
ASSIGGTGTGELF
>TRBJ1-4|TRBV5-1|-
ASSLFGRGSTNEKLF
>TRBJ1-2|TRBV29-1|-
SGGPTNYGYT
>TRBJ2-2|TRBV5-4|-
ASSSPTNTGELF
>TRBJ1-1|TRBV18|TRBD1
ASSPRSGGDTEAF
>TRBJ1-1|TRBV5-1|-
ASSLAGDSEAF
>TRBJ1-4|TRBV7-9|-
ASSLGIGPAGEKLF
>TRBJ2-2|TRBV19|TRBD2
ASSMRAGTNTGELF
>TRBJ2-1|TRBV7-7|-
ASSFMGGGEQF
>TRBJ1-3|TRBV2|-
ASRRDISGNTIY
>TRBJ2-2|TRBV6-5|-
ASSSQVDGELF
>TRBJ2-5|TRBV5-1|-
ASSLSGGAGMETQY
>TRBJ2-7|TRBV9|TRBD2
ASSVSSSGPYEQY
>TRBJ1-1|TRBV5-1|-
ASSSHTTGRNTEAF
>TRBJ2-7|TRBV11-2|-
ASSLAPVSRYPYEQY
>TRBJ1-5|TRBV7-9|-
ASSLGEYQPQH
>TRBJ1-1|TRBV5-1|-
ASSLWTENTEAF
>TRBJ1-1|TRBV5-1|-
ASRPSITGNTEAF
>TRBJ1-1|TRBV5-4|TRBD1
ASHEGQGAGGTEAF
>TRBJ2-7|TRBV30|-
AWSATLGLLTYEQY
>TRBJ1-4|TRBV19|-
ASTPQLATNEKLF